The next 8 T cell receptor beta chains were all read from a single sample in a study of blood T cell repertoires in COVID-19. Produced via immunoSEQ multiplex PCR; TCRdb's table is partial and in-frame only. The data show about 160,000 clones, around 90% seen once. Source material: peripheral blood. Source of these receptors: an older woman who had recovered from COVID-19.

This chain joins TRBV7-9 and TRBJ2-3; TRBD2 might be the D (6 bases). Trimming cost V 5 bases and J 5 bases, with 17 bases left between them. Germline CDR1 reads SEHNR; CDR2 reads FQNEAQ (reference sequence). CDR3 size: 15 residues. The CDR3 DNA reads TGTGCCAGCAGCCCATGGAGGGTTAAGTTAGATACGCAGTATTTT. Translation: CASSPWRVKLDTQYF.

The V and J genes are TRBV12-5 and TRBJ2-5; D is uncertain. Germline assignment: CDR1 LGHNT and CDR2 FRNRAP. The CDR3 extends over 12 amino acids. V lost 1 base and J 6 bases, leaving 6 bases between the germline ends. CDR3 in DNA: TGTGCTAGTGGTTTGGATAGTCAGACCCAGTACTTC. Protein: CASGLDSQTQYF.

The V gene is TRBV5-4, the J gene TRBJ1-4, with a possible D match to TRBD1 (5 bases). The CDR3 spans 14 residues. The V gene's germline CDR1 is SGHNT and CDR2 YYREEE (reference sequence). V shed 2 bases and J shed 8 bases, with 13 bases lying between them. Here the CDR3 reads CASSFGQGSEKLFF. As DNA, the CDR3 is TGTGCCAGCAGCTTTGGGCAGGGAAGCGAAAAACTGTTTTTT. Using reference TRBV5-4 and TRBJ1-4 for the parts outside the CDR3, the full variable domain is ETGVTQSPTHLIKTRGQQVTLRCSSQSGHNTVSWYQQALGQGPQFIFQYYREEENGRGNFPPRFSGLQFPNYSSELNVNALELDDSALYLCASSFGQGSEKLFFGSGTQLSVL.

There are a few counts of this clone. CDR3 in DNA: TGCGCCAGCAGTCAATCGAGGGAGAACACTGAAGCTTTCTTT. Its translation: CASSQSRENTEAFF. This sequence joins TRBV23-1 and TRBJ1-1; no firm D call. TRBV23-1 is identified as an open reading frame with a role that is uncertain. The ends were cut back, 0 bases at V and 1 base at J, with 6 bases in the middle. The CDR3 totals 14 residues.

CDR3 in DNA: TGTGCCAGCAGCCAAGGACTGACGAGCTCCTACGAGCAGTACTTC. The encoded protein is CASSQGLTSSYEQYF. The rearrangement uses TRBV3-1 (or the pseudogene TRBV3-2) and TRBJ2-7; D remains unclear. Germline CDR1 is LGHDT and CDR2 is YNNKEL (reference sequence). This CDR3 region has 15 residues. Trimming shortened V by 1 base and J by 0 bases, and 10 bases separated the two germline ends.

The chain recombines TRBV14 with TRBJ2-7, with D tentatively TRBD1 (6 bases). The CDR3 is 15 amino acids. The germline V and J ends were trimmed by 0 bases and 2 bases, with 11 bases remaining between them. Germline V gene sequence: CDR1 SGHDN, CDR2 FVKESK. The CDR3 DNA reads TGTGCCAGCAGCCAAGATTTAAACAGGGCCTACGAGCAGTACTTC. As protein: CASSQDLNRAYEQYF. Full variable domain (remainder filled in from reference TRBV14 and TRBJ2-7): EAGVTQFPSHSVIEKGQTVTLRCDPISGHDNLYWYRRVMGKEIKFLLHFVKESKQDESGMPNNRFLAERTGGTYSTLKVQPAELEDSGVYFCASSQDLNRAYEQYFGPGTRLTVT.

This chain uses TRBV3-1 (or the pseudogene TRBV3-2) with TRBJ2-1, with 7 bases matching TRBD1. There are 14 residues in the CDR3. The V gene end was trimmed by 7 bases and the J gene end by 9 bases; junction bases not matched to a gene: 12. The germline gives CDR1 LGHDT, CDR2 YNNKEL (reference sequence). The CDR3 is CASKSRDRDGEQFF. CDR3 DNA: TGTGCCAGCAAGTCCCGGGACAGAGATGGTGAGCAGTTCTTC.

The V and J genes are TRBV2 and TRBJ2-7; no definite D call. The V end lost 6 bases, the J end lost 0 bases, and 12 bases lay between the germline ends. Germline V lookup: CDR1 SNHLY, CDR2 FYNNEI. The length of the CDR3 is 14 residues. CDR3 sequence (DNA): TGTGCCAGCAGCCTCGAAGGCGGCTCCTACGAGCAGTACTTC. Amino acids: CASSLEGGSYEQYF.